Below, 20 T cell receptor beta chains from the same sample are listed, as sequenced in a study of T-cell memory formation after mild COVID-19. TCRdb re-called the 5' RACE reads through MiXCR, storing one row per CDR3 protein. The table lists over 250,000 distinct CDR3 sequences, around a sixth of them singletons. The sample taken for sequencing was PBMCs or a T cell subset sorted from them (not recorded which). The source of these receptors is a man aged 18-30 years who had mild COVID-19 (a few samples of this study predate the infection). Cell type and time point are not known.

The CDR3: CASSRSTGEGYTF. The DNA for the CDR3 is TGTGCCAGCAGTCGCTCGACAGGGGAAGGCTACACCTTC. The chain has TRBV6-5 and TRBJ1-2; TRBD1 matches at 8 bases. The CDR3 sequence is 13 residues long. The V and J ends lost 5 bases and 8 bases, in that order; junction bases with no gene match: 7. CDR1 MNHEY and CDR2 SVGAGI come from the germline V gene.

This clonotype was seen a few times. Mismatch with germline at one junction end may stem from a read error. This rearrangement joins TRBV4-1 to TRBJ1-2; D unresolved. CDR1 is MGHRA and CDR2 is YSYEKL in the germline V gene. The CDR3 covers 12 residues. The CDR3 nucleotides are TGCGCCAGCAGCCAAGTCGTTCTTCTGCGCGCCTTC. This translates into CASSQVVLLRAF.

The CDR3 spells CASSQVLSGGQKRDTQYF. CDR3 sequence (DNA): TGCGCCAGCAGCCAAGTGCTGTCTGGCGGACAAAAGAGAGATACGCAGTATTTT. V usage is TRBV4-1 and J usage is TRBJ2-3; TRBD1 might be the D (5 bases). Trimming took 1 base from V and 5 from J, leaving 22 bases between them. CDR3 length equals 18 residues. Germline V gene data show CDR1 as MGHRA and CDR2 as YSYEKL.

This clonotype has just a few counts. The chain carries TRBV5-1 and TRBJ2-3; 9 bases are a match to TRBD2. J lost 0 bases, V lost 4 bases, and 6 bases had no gene match. The CDR3 is made up of 16 amino acids. Germline loops: CDR1 SGHRS, CDR2 YFSETQ. Here the CDR3 DNA reads TGCGCCAGCAGCCCACGACTAGCGGCTAGCACAGATACGCAGTATTTT. Its protein is CASSPRLAASTDTQYF.

This clonotype was found a few times. The rearrangement links TRBV7-9 to TRBJ1-2; D uncertain. The CDR3 extends over 12 amino acids. Germline V gene lookup returns CDR1 SEHNR and CDR2 FQNEAQ (reference sequence). Trimming pared 8 bases from V and 8 bases from J, leaving 15 bases between. Written as DNA, the CDR3 is TGTGCCAGCGGCCTTAGTCCGGACGGCTACACCTTC. Translating it yields CASGLSPDGYTF.

The J gene is TRBJ2-7, the V gene TRBV6-2 or TRBV6-3, with 7 positions matching TRBD1. With 4 bases clipped from V and 0 bases from J, the junction kept 3 bases outside the gene matches. The CDR3 contains 14 residues. Germline V lookup: CDR1 MNHEY, CDR2 SVGEGT. The CDR3 sequence: CASSFGQDSYEQYF. The CDR3 DNA is TGTGCCAGCAGTTTTGGACAGGACTCCTACGAGCAGTACTTC.

The rearrangement uses TRBV7-8 and TRBJ1-5; 7 positions agree with TRBD1. Germline CDR1 reads SGHVS; CDR2 reads FQNEAQ. CDR3 length: 13 amino acids. After removal of 5 bases from V and 6 bases from J, the junction contained 4 bases not matched to a gene. The CDR3 DNA sequence: TGTGCCAGCAGCCAAGGACAGGCTCAGCCCCAGCATTTT. This gives the protein CASSQGQAQPQHF.

V usage is TRBV6-6 and J usage is TRBJ2-7, with TRBD1 matching 7 bases. In germline, CDR1 is MNHNY, CDR2 SVGAGI (reference sequence). Trimming took 8 bases from V and 6 from J; bases not matched to a gene: 7. The CDR3 has 12 amino acids. CDR3 sequence (DNA): TGTGCCAGCGGCACAGGGGCGGGCGAGCAGTACTTC. This translates into CASGTGAGEQYF.

The V and J genes are TRBV12-3 or TRBV12-4 and TRBJ2-7, with D tentatively TRBD2 (6 bases). The CDR3 extends over 15 amino acids. V was pared by 3 bases and J by 0 bases, with 12 bases between. CDR3 nucleotides: TGTGCCAGCAGTTTGGGACTGAGGGGCTCCTACGAGCAGTACTTC. Protein product: CASSLGLRGSYEQYF.

The chain has TRBV7-6 and TRBJ1-1, with D maybe TRBD1 (5 bases). Germline values: CDR1 SGHVS, CDR2 FNYEAQ. The length of the CDR3 is 14 residues. Deletions cut 2 bases from V and 5 bases from J, with 12 bases between. CDR3 region: CASSLTGGETEAFF. In DNA form, the CDR3 reads TGTGCCAGCAGCTTAACGGGGGGAGAGACTGAAGCTTTCTTT.

V and J are TRBV12-1 and TRBJ1-5; the DNA was not compared with TRBD1, the D call given in the table. TRBV12-1 is assigned pseudogene status. CDR3 length equals 14 residues. As DNA, the CDR3 is TGTGCCAGCAGCTTTGTTCCCCTGAATCAGCCCCAGCATTTT. This sequence encodes CASSFVPLNQPQHF.

The J gene is TRBJ2-3, the V gene TRBV7-2, with 8 nucleotides matching TRBD2. Germline V gene sequence: CDR1 SGHTA, CDR2 FQGNSA. CDR3 length: 16 residues. J was trimmed by 2 bases and V by 7 bases; bases with no gene match: 11. CDR3 protein: CASTFGFGGDTDTQYF. The CDR3 DNA reads as TGTGCCAGCACCTTTGGGTTCGGGGGGGACACAGATACGCAGTATTTT.

The genes are TRBV6-2 or TRBV6-3 and TRBJ2-1; D remains ambiguous. The CDR3 covers 11 residues. V gave up 5 bases and J gave up 6 bases, with 5 bases separating them. The germline CDR1 and CDR2 sequences are MNHEY and SVGEGT. The CDR3 sequence is CASSNANEQFF. CDR3 coding DNA: TGTGCCAGCAGTAATGCCAATGAGCAGTTCTTC.

The chain carries TRBV20-1 and TRBJ2-3; the match to TRBD2 covers 11 bases. The CDR3 consists of 15 residues. In germline, CDR1 is DFQATT, CDR2 SNEGSKA (reference sequence). The ends lost 6 bases at V and 1 base at J; junction bases unmatched: 6. The CDR3: CSATTLAGGTDTQYF. Written as DNA, the CDR3 is TGCAGTGCCACGACACTAGCGGGGGGCACAGATACGCAGTATTTT.

The chain joins TRBV6-2 or TRBV6-3 to TRBJ2-5; 7 nucleotides align to TRBD1. Germline lookup yields CDR1 MNHEY and CDR2 SVGEGT. CDR3 length: 15 amino acids. Losses at the gene ends were 0 bases for V and 1 base for J; bases not matched to a gene: 2. The CDR3 loop reads CASSYSGTAQETQYF. Written as DNA, the CDR3 is TGTGCCAGCAGTTACTCCGGGACAGCCCAAGAGACCCAGTACTTC.

This clonotype was seen a few times. This sequence joins TRBV9 and TRBJ2-1; D not resolved. V lost 2 bases, J lost 1 base, and 10 bases lay in between. The CDR3 consists of 15 residues. Germline loops: CDR1 SGDLS, CDR2 YYNGEE. CDR3 amino acids: CASSVEMGSYNEQFF. CDR3 nucleotides: TGTGCCAGCAGCGTCGAGATGGGTTCCTACAATGAGCAGTTCTTC.

This clonotype was seen more than once but under ten times. The genes are TRBV3-1 and TRBJ1-1, with unresolved D. The CDR3 runs 14 residues. Germline CDR1 is LGHDT and CDR2 is YNNKEL (reference sequence). V lost 4 bases and J lost 1, with 10 bases in between. The CDR3 loop reads CASSLDGRNTEAFF. The DNA for the CDR3 is TGTGCCAGCAGCCTCGACGGCAGGAACACTGAAGCTTTCTTT.

CDR3 sequence: CASNGQENYEQYF. Written as DNA, the CDR3 is TGTGCCAGCAATGGACAGGAAAACTACGAGCAGTACTTC. The genes are TRBV27 and TRBJ2-7; 7 bases line up with TRBD1. The germline CDR1 and CDR2 sequences are MNHEY and SMNVEV (reference sequence). This CDR3 comprises 13 residues. Trimming cost V 7 bases and J 3 bases; bases outside gene matches: 6.

This clonotype occurred a few times. One end of the junction does not line up with germline, which may come from a read error. V and J are TRBV4-3 and TRBJ2-5; weak D call: TRBD2 (6 bases). This CDR3 is 11 amino acids long. Germline loops: CDR1 LGHNA, CDR2 YSLEER. CDR3 sequence: CASSQDLAGSF. CDR3 DNA: TGCGCCAGCAGCCAAGACTTGGCGGGGTCCTTC.

A few counts support this clonotype. CDR3 nucleotide sequence: TGTGCCAGCAGTTTAGGCCTAGCAAATTTCGCAGATACGCAGTATTTT. It yields the protein CASSLGLANFADTQYF. This chain links TRBV12-3 or TRBV12-4 with TRBJ2-3; D possibly corresponds to TRBD2 (5 bases). V lost 1 base, J lost 4 bases, and 15 bases lay in between. This CDR3 has 16 amino acids.